This T cell receptor beta chain was recorded in a study of blood T cell repertoires in COVID-19. Study-level information: Acute and convalescent COVID-19 specimens originated in the United States, Italy and Spain.

Germline-derived CDR1 and CDR2 are SGHRS and YFSETQ. V gave up 4 bases and J gave up 6 bases; unmatched junction bases: 7. The CDR3 contains 15 residues. The data were produced by immunoSEQ multiplex PCR, yet TCRdb's version contains in-frame clones alone and is incomplete. Among 180,000 or so clones listed, 65% to 85% were seen once. The TCR originated in a human donor with acute or convalescent COVID-19. The donor label of this sample is uncertain. The sample comprised peripheral blood. The rearrangement uses TRBV5-1 and TRBJ2-2; TRBD1 matches at 9 bases. Written as DNA, the CDR3 is TGCGCCAGCAGCCCGGGGGGACAGGGAGCCGGGGAGCTGTTTTTT. It is translated as CASSPGGQGAGELFF. Full variable domain (outside the CDR3, taken from reference TRBV5-1 and TRBJ2-2): KAGVTQTPRYLIKTRGQQVTLSCSPISGHRSVSWYQQTPGQGLQFLFEYFSETQRNKGNFPGRFSGRQFSNSRSEMNVSTLELGDSALYLCASSPGGQGAGELFFGEGSRLTVL.